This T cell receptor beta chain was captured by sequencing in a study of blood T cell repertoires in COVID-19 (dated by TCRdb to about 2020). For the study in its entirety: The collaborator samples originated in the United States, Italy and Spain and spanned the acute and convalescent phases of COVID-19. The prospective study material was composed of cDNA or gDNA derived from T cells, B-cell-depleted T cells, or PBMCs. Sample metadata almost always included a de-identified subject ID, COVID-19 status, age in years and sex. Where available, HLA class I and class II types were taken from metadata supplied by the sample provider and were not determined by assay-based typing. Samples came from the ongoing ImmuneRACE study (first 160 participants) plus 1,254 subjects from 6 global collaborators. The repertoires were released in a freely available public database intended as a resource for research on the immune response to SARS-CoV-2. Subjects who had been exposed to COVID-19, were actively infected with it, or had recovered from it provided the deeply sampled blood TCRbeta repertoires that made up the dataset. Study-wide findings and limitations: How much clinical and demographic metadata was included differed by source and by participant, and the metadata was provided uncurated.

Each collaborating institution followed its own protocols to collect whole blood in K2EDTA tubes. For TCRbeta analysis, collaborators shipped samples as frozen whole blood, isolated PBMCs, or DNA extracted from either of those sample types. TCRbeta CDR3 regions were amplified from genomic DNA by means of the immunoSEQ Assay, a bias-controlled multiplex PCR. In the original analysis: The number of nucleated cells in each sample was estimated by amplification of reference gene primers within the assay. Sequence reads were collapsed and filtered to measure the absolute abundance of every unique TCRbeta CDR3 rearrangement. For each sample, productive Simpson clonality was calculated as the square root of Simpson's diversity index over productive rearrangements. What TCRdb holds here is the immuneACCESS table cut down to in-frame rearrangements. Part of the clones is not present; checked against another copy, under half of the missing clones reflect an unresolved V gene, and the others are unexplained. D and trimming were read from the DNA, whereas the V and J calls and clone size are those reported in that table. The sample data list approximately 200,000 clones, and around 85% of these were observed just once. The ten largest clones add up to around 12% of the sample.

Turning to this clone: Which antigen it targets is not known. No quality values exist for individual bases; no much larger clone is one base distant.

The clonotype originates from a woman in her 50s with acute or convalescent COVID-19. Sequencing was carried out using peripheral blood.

Here the CDR3 is given as CASRSDSSTDTQYF. The sequenced DNA is TGTGCCAGCAGGTCCGACAGCTCTACAGATACGCAGTATTTT. The rearrangement combines TRBV6-5 with TRBJ2-3; possibly the D gene is TRBD1, per 5 matching bases. According to the germline V gene, CDR1 reads MNHEY and CDR2 reads SVGAGI. V gives up 6 bases and J gives up 3 bases, and the segment between their germline ends measures 13 bases. The CDR3 has 14 amino acids, counting the end cysteine and phenylalanine. CDR3 DNA only is kept here, 42 bases in frame from base 1.